The 13 T cell receptor beta chains given below trace back to one sample, sequenced in a study of blood T cell repertoires in COVID-19. This table comes from immunoSEQ multiplex PCR, and its TCRdb copy is limited to in-frame clones, with some not included. The sample holds approximately 500,000 clones, 85% to 90% seen once. The sequenced material came from peripheral blood. The receptors stem from a woman in her fifties or sixties with COVID-19, enrolled during active disease.

The chain joins TRBV19 to TRBJ2-2, with 8 bases that match TRBD2. CDR3 length: 17 residues. J gave up 4 bases and V 3 bases, and 10 bases lay outside the gene matches. Germline CDR1 and CDR2: LNHDA and SQIVND (reference sequence). The CDR3 coding sequence is TGTGCCAGTAGTATCCCTCGGGGGGGGATTCCCACCGGGGAGCTGTTTTTT. It codes for CASSIPRGGIPTGELFF.

The chain links TRBV27 to TRBJ2-3; a possible D gene is TRBD1 (6 bases). The V gene's germline CDR1 is MNHEY and CDR2 SMNVEV (reference sequence). This CDR3 contains 17 residues. V gave up 4 bases and J gave up 3 bases, with 20 bases separating them. CDR3 amino acids: CASSSPKNRVGTDTQYF. DNA for the CDR3: TGTGCCAGCAGTTCACCCAAGAACAGGGTCGGGACAGATACGCAGTATTTT.

This chain connects TRBV10-1 to TRBJ2-3, with D perhaps TRBD2 (5 bases). V was pared by 3 bases and J by 0 bases, with 7 bases between. Germline loops: CDR1 WNHNN, CDR2 SYGVQD (reference sequence). The CDR3 consists of 14 residues. The CDR3, as DNA: TGCGCCAGCAGTGACGGGGTGAGCACAGATACGCAGTATTTT. This gives the protein CASSDGVSTDTQYF.

V gene TRBV29-1 combines with J gene TRBJ1-1; weak D call: TRBD1 (5 bases). Germline values: CDR1 SQVTM, CDR2 ANQGSEA. The CDR3 is 11 amino acids. Trimming took off 6 bases at V and 6 bases at J, with 11 bases between the two ends. CDR3 residues: CSVTPTAEAFF. The CDR3 DNA reads TGCAGCGTAACCCCGACAGCTGAAGCTTTCTTT.

This clone rates as medium-sized. The chain is built from TRBV3-1 (or the pseudogene TRBV3-2) and TRBJ2-1, with 7 bases that match TRBD1. Per germline, CDR1 LGHDT and CDR2 YNNKEL (reference sequence). The CDR3 runs 17 residues. Germline trimming cut 4 bases from V and 5 bases from J; bases unmatched to any gene: 14. This CDR3 reads CASSLTYRQGGHNEQFF. CDR3 bases: TGTGCCAGCAGCCTCACATACCGACAGGGTGGACACAATGAGCAGTTCTTC.

V usage is TRBV6-2 or TRBV6-3 and J usage is TRBJ2-6; TRBD2 might be the D (6 bases). Germline V gene sequence: CDR1 MNHEY, CDR2 SVGEGT. Trimming cost V 2 bases and J 2 bases, with 7 bases left between them. The CDR3 extends over 15 amino acids. The CDR3 spells CASSYGGTGANVLTF. CDR3 bases: TGTGCCAGCAGTTACGGCGGGACTGGGGCCAACGTCCTGACTTTC.

This chain uses TRBV10-3 with TRBJ1-2; 8 positions agree with TRBD1. V shed 10 bases and J 4 bases; nucleotides not matched to a gene: 11. The CDR3 sequence is 14 residues long. Germline-derived CDR1 and CDR2 are ENHRY and SYGVKD. CDR3 sequence (DNA): TGTGCCACCTTATTGACAGGGGAAGGCTATGGCTACACCTTC. Its translation is CATLLTGEGYGYTF.

The chain joins TRBV30 to TRBJ2-4; TRBD1 matches 7 bases. The CDR3 extends over 16 amino acids. V shed 3 bases, J shed 7 bases, and the junction held 15 bases outside the gene matches. Germline CDR1 and CDR2: GTSNPN and SVGIG (reference sequence). The CDR3 is CAWSRLLTGDGNIQYF. The CDR3 DNA reads TGTGCCTGGAGCCGACTCCTCACAGGGGACGGGAACATTCAGTACTTC. Using reference TRBV30 and TRBJ2-4 for the parts outside the CDR3, the full variable domain is SQTIHQWPATLVQPVGSPLSLECTVEGTSNPNLYWYRQAAGRGLQLLFYSVGIGQISSEVPQNLSASRPQDRQFILSSKKLLLSDSGFYLCAWSRLLTGDGNIQYFGAGTRLSVL.

The chain recombines TRBV5-4 with TRBJ2-7; D might be TRBD2 (5 bases). This CDR3 contains 15 residues. Trimming cost V 1 base and J 2 bases, with 13 bases left between them. Germline V gene lookup returns CDR1 SGHNT and CDR2 YYREEE (reference sequence). Here the CDR3 DNA reads TGTGCCAGCAGCTTGACTCCACTAGATGCCTACGAGCAGTACTTC. Encoded protein: CASSLTPLDAYEQYF.

The chain has TRBV5-1 and TRBJ2-7, with 8 bases aligning to TRBD2. The CDR3 loop spans 15 amino acids. Trimming removed 7 bases from V and 7 bases from J; junction bases left unmatched: 16. The germline V gene encodes CDR1 SGHRS and CDR2 YFSETQ. This CDR3 reads CASARGDSGVREQYF. DNA of the CDR3: TGCGCCAGCGCGCGGGGGGATAGCGGGGTGCGGGAGCAGTACTTC.

The chain has TRBV5-1 and TRBJ1-4; 9 positions agree with TRBD1. V lost 5 bases and J lost 4; bases outside the gene matches: 6. Looked up from germline, CDR1 is SGHRS and CDR2 is YFSETQ. The CDR3 is 15 amino acids. CDR3 amino acids: CASRSTGGSNEKLFF. CDR3 DNA sequence: TGCGCCAGCAGGTCGACAGGGGGAAGTAATGAAAAACTGTTTTTT.

V and J are TRBV29-1 and TRBJ1-1; D not resolved. The CDR3 consists of 15 residues. V gave up 4 bases and J gave up 3 bases, with 18 bases separating them. Germline V gene sequence: CDR1 SQVTM, CDR2 ANQGSEA. For the CDR3, the DNA is TGCAGCGTTGTGTCCGGGAGAGGTATTGACACTGAAGCTTTCTTT. Translation gives CSVVSGRGIDTEAFF.

This chain uses TRBV6-6 with TRBJ2-2; D remains unclear. The CDR3 length is 12 residues. Trimming removed 3 bases from V and 4 bases from J, with 3 bases in between. Germline lookup yields CDR1 MNHNY and CDR2 SVGAGI (reference sequence). CDR3 nucleotide sequence: TGTGCCAGCAGTTATAGCACCGGGGAGCTGTTTTTT. Translated: CASSYSTGELFF.